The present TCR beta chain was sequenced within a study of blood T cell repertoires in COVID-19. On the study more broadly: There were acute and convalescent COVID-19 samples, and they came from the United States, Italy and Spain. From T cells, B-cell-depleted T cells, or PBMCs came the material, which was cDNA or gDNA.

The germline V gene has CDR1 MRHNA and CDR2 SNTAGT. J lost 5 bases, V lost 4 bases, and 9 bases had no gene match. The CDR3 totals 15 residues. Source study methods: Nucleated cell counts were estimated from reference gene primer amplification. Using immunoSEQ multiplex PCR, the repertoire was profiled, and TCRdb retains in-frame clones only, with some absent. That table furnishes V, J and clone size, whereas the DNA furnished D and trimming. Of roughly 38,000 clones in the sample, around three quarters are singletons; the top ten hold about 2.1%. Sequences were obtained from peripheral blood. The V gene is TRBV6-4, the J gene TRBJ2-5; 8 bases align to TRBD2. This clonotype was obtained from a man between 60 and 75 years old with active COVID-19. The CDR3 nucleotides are TGTGCCAGCAGTGCGACTAGCGCCCGTACCGAGACCCAGTACTTC. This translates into CASSATSARTETQYF.